The 18 T cell receptor beta chains presented below share a single source sample, sequenced in a study of T cells after yellow fever vaccination. TCRdb itself ran the 5' RACE reads through MiXCR, one entry per CDR3 protein. This sample has some 500,000 distinct CDR3 sequences, with about 13% found just once. The sequenced sample was PBMCs, obtained on the day of the yellow fever booster vaccination. The receptors were sampled from a young man who received the YFV17D yellow fever vaccine.

The V gene is TRBV20-1, the J gene TRBJ2-3; the D gene could be TRBD1 or TRBD2 (5 bases each). This CDR3 has 15 residues. The germline gives CDR1 DFQATT, CDR2 SNEGSKA (reference sequence). The germline V and J ends were trimmed by 0 bases and 1 base, with 11 bases remaining between them. CDR3 amino acids: CSARDLRGGTDTQYF. DNA of the CDR3: TGCAGTGCTAGAGATTTGAGGGGAGGCACAGATACGCAGTATTTT.

The rearrangement joins TRBV24-1 to TRBJ2-3; TRBD1 agrees at 9 bases. V lost 3 bases and J lost 1; bases outside the gene matches: 4. Germline loops: CDR1 KGHDR, CDR2 SFDVKD. The CDR3 covers 16 residues. In DNA form, the CDR3 reads TGTGCCACCAGTGATCCTCGGACAGGGGGCACAGATACGCAGTATTTT. This gives the protein CATSDPRTGGTDTQYF.

The rearrangement uses TRBV2 and TRBJ1-2; tentatively, D is TRBD1 (5 bases). Trimming stripped 4 bases from V and 8 bases from J, with 14 bases between. CDR3 size: 13 residues. Germline CDR1 SNHLY, CDR2 FYNNEI. CDR3 amino acids: CASSGGLARGYTF. CDR3 nucleotide sequence: TGTGCCAGCAGTGGGGGGTTGGCTCGCGGCTACACCTTC.

This clonotype appeared a few times. The chain carries TRBV4-3 and TRBJ2-7; maybe TRBD1 (5 bases). V was clipped by 0 bases and J by 2 bases, with 14 bases between them. Germline V gives CDR1 LGHNA, CDR2 YSLEER. The CDR3 runs to 16 residues. The CDR3 loop is CASSQDRGFRAYEQYF. The CDR3 bases are TGCGCCAGCAGCCAAGATAGGGGATTCCGGGCCTACGAGCAGTACTTC.

This clonotype has just a few counts. The V call is TRBV5-5, the J call TRBJ2-3; unclear D gene. The CDR3 has 16 amino acids. The germline gives CDR1 SGHKS, CDR2 YYEKEE (reference sequence). The V and J ends lost 4 bases and 3 bases respectively, with 18 bases between them. DNA of the CDR3: TGTGCCAGCAGCAAGACTTCCTCGGCAGGAACAGATACGCAGTATTTT. Its protein product is CASSKTSSAGTDTQYF.

The chain couples TRBV19 to TRBJ2-2; D possibly uses TRBD1 or TRBD2 (5 bases each). The CDR3 is 14 amino acids. The germline V and J ends were trimmed by 10 bases and 2 bases, with 14 bases remaining between them. Per the germline V gene, CDR1 is LNHDA and CDR2 is SQIVND (reference sequence). CDR3 in DNA: TGTGCCACGAAAAGGGACGGTAACACCGGGGAGCTGTTTTTT. Amino acids: CATKRDGNTGELFF.

In this sample, this clonotype turned up many times. This chain uses TRBV5-1 with TRBJ2-2; possibly TRBD2 for D (7 bases). From germline, CDR1 is SGHRS and CDR2 YFSETQ. The CDR3 spans 15 residues. The V end lost 6 bases, the J end lost 7 bases, and 19 bases lay between the germline ends. The CDR3 DNA follows: TGCGCCAGCAAGGAGATCAGCGGGACAAACGGGGAGCTGTTTTTT. This encodes CASKEISGTNGELFF.

This clonotype appeared a few times. The chain employs TRBV7-9 and TRBJ2-3, with 14 bases identical to TRBD2. In germline, CDR1 is SEHNR, CDR2 FQNEAQ (reference sequence). With 5 bases clipped from V and 11 bases from J, the junction kept 3 bases outside the gene matches. The CDR3 extends over 13 amino acids. CDR3 sequence: CASSTGLAGVQYF. CDR3 bases: TGTGCCAGCAGCACGGGACTAGCGGGAGTGCAGTATTTT.

This clonotype was picked up a small number of times. The chain joins TRBV6-2 or TRBV6-3 to TRBJ1-2, with D perhaps matching TRBD1 (6 bases). Trimming removed 7 bases from V and 2 bases from J, with 20 bases in between. Germline V lookup: CDR1 MNHEY, CDR2 SVGEGT. This CDR3 region has 16 residues. The CDR3 here is CASTLRGGRKNYGYTF. The CDR3 region has the DNA TGTGCCAGCACCCTTCGGGGGGGCAGAAAAAACTATGGCTACACCTTC.

V and J are TRBV6-1 and TRBJ2-7, with 12 positions matching TRBD2. There are 15 residues in the CDR3. CDR1 MNHNS and CDR2 SASEGT come from the germline V gene. V lost 6 bases, J lost 4 bases, and 7 bases stayed unmatched. CDR3 region: CASRHQLAGGYEQYF. In DNA, the CDR3 is TGTGCCAGCAGACATCAACTAGCGGGAGGTTACGAGCAGTACTTC.

The chain links TRBV9 to TRBJ2-2; weak D call: TRBD1 (6 bases). Germline CDR1 is SGDLS and CDR2 is YYNGEE. Trimming removed 1 base from V and 6 bases from J, with 13 bases in between. The CDR3 runs 15 residues. CDR3 bases: TGTGCCAGCAGCGTAACAGGGATAGGATCCGGGGAGCTGTTTTTT. As protein: CASSVTGIGSGELFF.

J is TRBJ1-1 and V is TRBV3-1; D call uncertain. The V gene's germline CDR1 is LGHDT and CDR2 YNNKEL (reference sequence). The CDR3 length is 16 residues. V lost 3 bases and J 5 bases, leaving 19 bases between the germline ends. CDR3 residues: CASSQALRGVGTEAFF. CDR3 nucleotides: TGTGCCAGCAGCCAGGCCCTCCGTGGCGTTGGGACTGAAGCTTTCTTT.

A few counts support this clonotype. The rearrangement uses TRBV12-5 and TRBJ2-1, with TRBD2 identical over 7 bases. With V trimmed by 0 bases and J by 8 bases, 7 bases remained unmatched. Germline V gene lookup returns CDR1 LGHNT and CDR2 FRNRAP. CDR3 length equals 15 residues. CDR3 bases: TGTGCTAGTGGTTTGGTAGGCGGGAGAAGCTATGAGCAGTTCTTC. It is translated as CASGLVGGRSYEQFF.

This rearrangement joins TRBV7-8 to TRBJ2-3; D is undetermined. CDR1 SGHVS and CDR2 FQNEAQ come from the germline V gene. The CDR3 length is 12 residues. V was shortened by 5 bases and J by 9 bases, with 12 bases between the two germline ends. CDR3 sequence reads: CASSTDSSTQYF. CDR3 coding DNA: TGTGCCAGCAGCACCGACTCTTCAACGCAGTATTTT.

This clonotype was counted a few times. V and J are TRBV12-3 or TRBV12-4 and TRBJ2-5; D remains ambiguous. The ends were cut back, 3 bases at V and 6 bases at J, with 11 bases in the middle. There are 13 residues in the CDR3. The CDR3 DNA follows: TGTGCCAGCAGTTTCTCCCTTTTGAAGACCCAGTACTTC. Its protein is CASSFSLLKTQYF.

This clonotype was seen many times. V usage is TRBV12-3 or TRBV12-4 and J usage is TRBJ1-6; TRBD1 aligns across 7 bases. With V trimmed by 6 bases and J by 7 bases, 9 bases remained unmatched. The CDR3 is 15 residues long. The CDR3 spells CASRRTGPRNSPLHF. The CDR3, as DNA: TGTGCCAGCAGGCGGACAGGACCGAGGAATTCACCCCTCCACTTT.

The CDR3 DNA follows: TGTGCCACCAGCACCCGACAGCGGCAGCCCCAGCATTTT. Its protein is CATSTRQRQPQHF. This chain connects TRBV15 to TRBJ1-5; a weak D match, TRBD1 (5 bases). The CDR3 sequence is 13 residues long. CDR1 LNHNV and CDR2 YYDKDF come from the germline V gene (reference sequence). The V end was cut by 4 bases, the J end by 7 bases, with 11 bases between.

The V call is TRBV5-1, the J call TRBJ2-5; D is ambiguous. There are 12 residues in the CDR3. V lost 4 bases, J lost 5 bases, and 9 bases lay in between. CDR1 SGHRS and CDR2 YFSETQ come from the germline V gene. CDR3 in DNA: TGCGCCAGCAGCCTCCCCGGGGAGACCCAGTACTTC. The encoded protein is CASSLPGETQYF.